These 27 T cell receptor beta chains share one sample of origin, sequenced in a study of T cell repertoires in cytomegalovirus infection. One entry per CDR3 protein, called by TCRdb with MiXCR from the reads. The sample has more than 200,000 distinct CDR3 sequences; around 9% are singletons. Sequencing was carried out using PBMCs. Receptors originate from a human donor in good health (CMV status not recorded). Some clones in this sample may be carry-over from other donors' samples.

This clonotype was observed a few times. V and J are TRBV7-2 and TRBJ1-1; D is undetermined. Germline lookup yields CDR1 SGHTA and CDR2 FQGNSA. This CDR3 region has 15 residues. Trimming pared 1 base from V and 0 bases from J, leaving 9 bases between. CDR3: CASSLVSVLNTEAFF. CDR3 bases: TGTGCCAGCAGCTTAGTTTCGGTCTTGAACACTGAAGCTTTCTTT.

This clonotype was counted many times. The chain has TRBV7-2 and TRBJ1-5; perhaps TRBD1 as D (5 bases). Per the germline V gene, CDR1 is SGHTA and CDR2 is FQGNSA. The CDR3 sequence is 15 residues long. Trimming took 0 bases from V and 3 from J, leaving 9 bases between them. The CDR3 coding sequence is TGTGCCAGCAGCTTAGCAGGCAGGGTCAATCAGCCCCAGCATTTT. It translates to CASSLAGRVNQPQHF.

In this sample, this clonotype turned up a few times. The CDR3 DNA sequence: TGTGCCAGCAGCTTAAAGGTGGGGACCACCGGGGAGCTGTTTTTT. This sequence encodes CASSLKVGTTGELFF. The chain has TRBV7-2 and TRBJ2-2; D could derive from TRBD1 or TRBD2 (5 bases each). Germline V lookup: CDR1 SGHTA, CDR2 FQGNSA. The CDR3 is 15 residues long. The V end was cut by 2 bases, the J end by 4 bases, with 11 bases between.

This rearrangement joins TRBV15 to TRBJ1-1; D is uncertain. Germline loops: CDR1 LNHNV, CDR2 YYDKDF (reference sequence). Trimming cost V 2 bases and J 6 bases, with 13 bases left between them. The CDR3 runs 14 residues. CDR3 in DNA: TGTGCCACCAGCAGATCCGGGGTGAGCGCTGAAGCTTTCTTT. Protein product: CATSRSGVSAEAFF.

This clonotype came up many times. The chain couples TRBV7-2 to TRBJ1-1, with 9 nucleotides matching TRBD1. This CDR3 is 15 amino acids long. From germline, CDR1 is SGHTA and CDR2 FQGNSA. With 5 bases clipped from V and 8 bases from J, the junction kept 12 bases outside the gene matches. This CDR3 reads CASSLGPGQGGEAFF. The CDR3 bases are TGTGCCAGCAGCCTCGGGCCGGGACAGGGAGGAGAAGCTTTCTTT.

This clonotype was seen at least ten times. The chain combines TRBV6-5 with TRBJ2-3; D is perhaps TRBD1 or TRBD2 (6 bases each). The germline gives CDR1 MNHEY, CDR2 SVGAGI. Trimming stripped 3 bases from V and 1 base from J, with 8 bases between. This CDR3 is 14 amino acids long. The CDR3 is CASSYRGRTDTQYF. The CDR3 DNA sequence: TGTGCCAGCAGTTATCGGGGGCGCACAGATACGCAGTATTTT.

The chain links TRBV12-3 or TRBV12-4 to TRBJ2-1; 8 positions match TRBD2. V shed 9 bases, J shed 6 bases, and the junction held 10 bases outside the gene matches. This CDR3 has 14 amino acids. The CDR3 bases are TGTGCCAGTTCGGGAGGGAAAGGGAGCAATGAGCAGTTCTTC. It is translated as CASSGGKGSNEQFF.

This clonotype was observed many times. The chain is built from TRBV7-2 and TRBJ2-7, with TRBD1 matching over 9 bases. The CDR3 loop spans 15 amino acids. The germline V gene has CDR1 SGHTA and CDR2 FQGNSA. J was trimmed by 5 bases and V by 5 bases; bases with no gene match: 10. The CDR3, as DNA: TGTGCCAGCAGCACGTCCGGGACAGGGAGGAACGAGCAGTACTTC. Translated: CASSTSGTGRNEQYF.

This clonotype was detected ten times or more. The J gene is TRBJ1-5, the V gene TRBV7-9, with a weak D call TRBD1 (5 bases). The ends were cut back, 1 base at V and 0 bases at J, with 16 bases in the middle. The CDR3 spans 18 residues. Germline-derived CDR1 and CDR2 are SEHNR and FQNEAQ (reference sequence). Written as DNA, the CDR3 is TGTGCCAGCAGCTTAGAATGGGGCCCTGACAGTAGCAATCAGCCCCAGCATTTT. As protein: CASSLEWGPDSSNQPQHF. Drawing the rest from reference TRBV7-9 and TRBJ1-5, the complete variable domain is DTGVSQNPRHKITKRGQNVTFRCDPISEHNRLYWYRQTLGQGPEFLTYFQNEAQLEKSRLLSDRFSAERPKGSFSTLEIQRTEQGDSAMYLCASSLEWGPDSSNQPQHFGDGTRLSIL.

This clonotype was found many times. This rearrangement joins TRBV11-1 to TRBJ2-2; D call uncertain. The germline V and J ends were trimmed by 5 bases and 1 base, with 14 bases remaining between them. This CDR3 contains 16 residues. Germline V gene data show CDR1 as SGHAT and CDR2 as FQDESV (reference sequence). CDR3 amino acids: CASSHSPPGNTGELFF. As DNA, the CDR3 is TGTGCCAGCAGCCACTCTCCCCCGGGGAACACCGGGGAGCTGTTTTTT.

The chain joins TRBV18 to TRBJ1-1; D is uncertain. CDR1 KGHSH and CDR2 LQKENI come from the germline V gene. This CDR3 region has 15 residues. Trimming shortened V by 0 bases and J by 1 base, and 9 bases separated the two germline ends. The DNA of the CDR3 is TGTGCCAGCTCACCACCGATATCCCAGAACACTGAAGCTTTCTTT. It codes for CASSPPISQNTEAFF.

This clonotype was detected only a few times. V and J are TRBV6-2 or TRBV6-3 and TRBJ2-2; perhaps TRBD2 as D (5 bases). Trimming took 5 bases from V and 1 from J, leaving 11 bases between them. CDR1 MNHEY and CDR2 SVGEGT come from the germline V gene. CDR3 length equals 15 residues. The CDR3 loop reads CASSRAGGNTGELFF. CDR3 in DNA: TGTGCCAGCAGTCGGGCCGGAGGGAACACCGGGGAGCTGTTTTTT.

This clonotype was seen at least ten times. This chain joins TRBV7-2 and TRBJ2-6; no reliable D call. CDR1 and CDR2 from the germline V gene are SGHTA and FQGNSA. The CDR3 covers 18 residues. Trimming took 5 bases from V and 2 from J, leaving 19 bases between them. CDR3 in amino acids: CASSPRPDRLAGANVLTF. CDR3 coding DNA: TGTGCCAGCAGCCCCCGTCCGGACCGACTTGCTGGGGCCAACGTCCTGACTTTC.

This clonotype was recorded at least ten times. V usage is TRBV7-2 and J usage is TRBJ1-2; D call uncertain. The germline V gene encodes CDR1 SGHTA and CDR2 FQGNSA. The V and J ends lost 5 bases and 6 bases respectively, with 19 bases between them. CDR3 length: 15 amino acids. Written as DNA, the CDR3 is TGTGCCAGCAGCCCTCAGTTGGGTTTCCAGCATGGCTACACCTTC. Translating gives CASSPQLGFQHGYTF.

V gene TRBV20-1 combines with J gene TRBJ1-4, with 8 nucleotides matching TRBD1. The CDR3 contains 13 residues. V shed 2 bases, J shed 7 bases, and the junction held 3 bases outside the gene matches. Germline V gives CDR1 DFQATT, CDR2 SNEGSKA (reference sequence). The CDR3 bases are TGCAGTGCTAGAAGAACAGGGGGTGAAAAACTGTTTTTT. This codes for CSARRTGGEKLFF.

The chain employs TRBV2 and TRBJ2-1; 9 bases agree with TRBD2. The length of the CDR3 is 13 residues. V was clipped by 8 bases and J by 5 bases; unmatched bases: 4. The germline V gene has CDR1 SNHLY and CDR2 FYNNEI. This CDR3 reads CASRTSANNEQFF. The CDR3, as DNA: TGTGCCAGCCGGACTAGCGCGAACAATGAGCAGTTCTTC.

This clonotype was seen ten or more times. This rearrangement joins TRBV7-2 to TRBJ2-7; unclear D gene. CDR3 size: 13 residues. Trimming left V 5 bases short and J 3 bases short, with 11 bases between. The germline V gene has CDR1 SGHTA and CDR2 FQGNSA. In DNA, the CDR3 is TGTGCCAGCAGCCCCGGACCGAACTACGAGCAGTACTTC. Its protein product is CASSPGPNYEQYF.

This clonotype was seen many times. CDR3 sequence (DNA): TGTGCCACCCGTAGCGGGGCGTCTTACGAGCAGTACTTC. This gives the protein CATRSGASYEQYF. The rearrangement uses TRBV10-3 and TRBJ2-7; 8 nucleotides agree with TRBD2. This CDR3 spans 13 amino acids. Unmatched junction bases numbered 9, after V lost 10 bases and J lost 4 bases. Germline CDR1 reads ENHRY; CDR2 reads SYGVKD.

This clonotype was seen ten or more times. This chain connects TRBV7-6 to TRBJ1-1; the D is unclear. The germline V and J ends were trimmed by 5 bases and 6 bases, with 7 bases remaining between them. This CDR3 contains 11 residues. Germline V gene lookup returns CDR1 SGHVS and CDR2 FNYEAQ. CDR3 sequence: CASSVEAEAFF. The CDR3 coding sequence is TGTGCCAGCAGCGTCGAAGCTGAAGCTTTCTTT.

For this clonotype: One end of the junction fails to match germline, which may point to a read error. The rearrangement joins TRBV27 to TRBJ2-3; D is perhaps TRBD2 (6 bases). This CDR3 has 13 amino acids. Germline V gives CDR1 MNHEY, CDR2 SMNVEV (reference sequence). The CDR3 protein is CASSYTSRDTQYF. The CDR3, as DNA: TGTGCCAGCAGTTATACTAGCAGAGATACGCAGTATTTT.

On this clonotype: This may stem from a read error, because a much larger clone lies one nucleotide away. The rearrangement uses TRBV7-2 and TRBJ1-1, with D hard to call. CDR3 size: 11 residues. Trimming took 7 bases from V and 2 from J, leaving 5 bases between them. CDR1 is SGHTA and CDR2 is FQGNSA in the germline V gene. The CDR3 loop is CASNPNTEAFF. CDR3 DNA: TGTGCCAGCAACCCAAACACTGAAGCTTTCTTT.

The chain links TRBV7-8 to TRBJ1-5; the D is unclear. Germline V gene sequence: CDR1 SGHVS, CDR2 FQNEAQ. Trimming pared 0 bases from V and 3 bases from J, leaving 9 bases between. The CDR3 is made up of 15 amino acids. This CDR3 is CASSLAPGINQPQHF. The CDR3 nucleotides are TGTGCCAGCAGCTTAGCCCCGGGGATCAATCAGCCCCAGCATTTT.

This clonotype was recorded many times. The chain uses TRBV7-2 and TRBJ1-6; no clear D gene. The ends were cut back, 5 bases at V and 4 bases at J, with 9 bases in the middle. CDR1 and CDR2 from the germline V gene are SGHTA and FQGNSA. CDR3 size: 14 residues. CDR3 amino acids: CASSVLGYNSPLHF. For the CDR3, the DNA is TGTGCCAGCAGCGTTCTCGGGTATAATTCACCCCTCCACTTT.

Notes on this clonotype: A read error may produce the germline difference seen at one junction end. The chain uses TRBV12-3 or TRBV12-4 and TRBJ1-1; D unresolved. The CDR3 runs 16 residues. The CDR3 here is CASIPWVEDSNTEAIF. CDR3 DNA sequence: TGTGCCAGCATTCCCTGGGTCGAGGATTCCAACACTGAAGCTATCTTT.

V usage is TRBV2 and J usage is TRBJ2-7, with D possibly matching TRBD2 (5 bases). The CDR3 totals 13 residues. V shed 4 bases and J shed 6 bases, with 13 bases lying between them. Per germline, CDR1 SNHLY and CDR2 FYNNEI. The CDR3 sequence is CASSAVAGVEQYF. CDR3 DNA: TGTGCCAGCAGTGCGGTGGCCGGGGTCGAGCAGTACTTC.

This clonotype was found a few times. This chain links TRBV9 with TRBJ1-1, with D possibly matching TRBD1 (5 bases). Trimming removed 0 bases at V and 2 bases at J, with 11 bases between. CDR3 length equals 15 residues. CDR1 SGDLS and CDR2 YYNGEE come from the germline V gene. CDR3 in amino acids: CASSVGREGNTEAFF. Written as DNA, the CDR3 is TGTGCCAGCAGCGTAGGCAGGGAGGGAAACACTGAAGCTTTCTTT.

This clonotype was observed many times. The rearrangement links TRBV7-6 to TRBJ1-1; perhaps TRBD1 as D (5 bases). From germline, CDR1 is SGHVS and CDR2 FNYEAQ. The CDR3 is 16 amino acids. The V end was cut by 5 bases, the J end by 1 base, with 17 bases between. CDR3 DNA: TGTGCCAGCAGCCCCGGGGCAGGGAGTACGAACACTGAAGCTTTCTTT. Translating gives CASSPGAGSTNTEAFF.